A selection of T cell receptor beta chains follows, all from one sample in a study of T-cell memory formation after mild COVID-19. Via MiXCR, TCRdb re-called the 5' RACE reads, giving one row per CDR3 protein. The data show more than 6,000 distinct CDR3 sequences, over 15% seen once. The sequencing sample was made of PBMCs or a T cell subset sorted from them (not recorded which). Receptors originate from an adult woman who had mild COVID-19 (a few samples of this study predate the infection). Cell type and time point are not known. Both conserved end residues are part of each CDR3. D genes are given only for firm matches. Not every row has a clone size; where given, it reads once, few, many or a size class.

>TRBJ1-2|TRBV30|many|TRBD1
TGTGCCTGGGCTCCAGGACAGGGAAACTATGGCTACACCTTC
CAWAPGQGNYGYTF
>TRBJ2-7|TRBV5-1|medium-sized|.
TGCGCCAGCAGCTGGACCGGGACCCCCTACGAGCAGTACTTC
CASSWTGTPYEQYF
>TRBJ2-2|TRBV7-9|medium-sized|TRBD2
TGTGCCAGCAGCCGTCTAGCGGGAGGCCGGTCCGGGGAGCTGTTTTTT
CASSRLAGGRSGELFF
>TRBJ2-3|TRBV7-3|many|.
TGTGCCAGCACCCTAACACAGGGTCCACCAGATACGCAGTATTTT
CASTLTQGPPDTQYF
>TRBJ1-1|TRBV4-1|many|.
TGCGCCAGCAGCCAAGTGAGATGGGGTGAAACTGAAGCTTTCTTT
CASSQVRWGETEAFF
>TRBJ2-2|TRBV5-1|many|TRBD1
TGCGCCAGCAGCCGCGGACAGGGTGGCACCGGGGAGCTGTTTTTT
CASSRGQGGTGELFF
>TRBJ2-7|TRBV7-2|.|TRBD1
TGTGCCAGCAGCCCATCTCCGGGACAGAACTACGAGCAGTACTTC
CASSPSPGQNYEQYF
>TRBJ2-7|TRBV15|many|TRBD2
TGTGCCACCAGCAGATACCTGGGACTAGCGGGAGGTTACTACGAGCAGTACTTC
CATSRYLGLAGGYYEQYF
>TRBJ2-3|TRBV20-1|.|TRBD2
TGCAGTGCTGTACTTAGCGGGGGGGGCACAGATACGCAGTATTTT
CSAVLSGGGTDTQYF
>TRBJ2-7|TRBV6-6|many|.
TGTGCCAGCAGCGACAGTCCTAACTCCTACGAGCAGTACTTC
CASSDSPNSYEQYF
>TRBJ1-2|TRBV7-2|many|.
TGTGCCAGCAGCTTAGCGCTAGGGATCTATGGCTACACCTTC
CASSLALGIYGYTF
>TRBJ2-3|TRBV7-9|medium-sized|.
TGTGCCAGCAGCTCCCTGCACCATCGACAGGAAGATACGCAGTATTTT
CASSSLHHRQEDTQYF
>TRBJ2-2|TRBV6-2/TRBV6-3|many|TRBD1
TGTGCCAGCGGCGGTCAGGGACAGGGGGCAATGATAGTCTGGCCCCCGGAGCTGTTTTTT
CASGGQGQGAMIVWPPELFF
>TRBJ2-1|TRBV11-3|.|.
TGTGCCAGCAGCTTAGCGGGAGTGGGGAATGAGCAGTTCTTC
CASSLAGVGNEQFF
>TRBJ2-2|TRBV6-5|many|.
TGTGCCAGCAGTTATGCGAGGGGGGCTGGCACCGGGGAGCTGTTTTTT
CASSYARGAGTGELFF
>TRBJ2-3|TRBV24-1|many|TRBD2
TGTGCCACCAGTGAAGGAACGAGACTAGCAGTGGACACAGATACGCAGTATTTT
CATSEGTRLAVDTDTQYF
>TRBJ2-3|TRBV4-1|.|.
TGCGCCAGCAGCCCCAGCGGGCACAGCACAGATACGCAGTATTTT
CASSPSGHSTDTQYF
>TRBJ2-2|TRBV3-1|many|.
TGTGCCAGCAGCCGAGGACCGATCTACACCGGGGAGCTGTTTTTT
CASSRGPIYTGELFF
>TRBJ1-1|TRBV20-1|many|.
TGCAGTGCTAGTGGGGACGGAAGTGGCACTGAAGCTTTCTTT
CSASGDGSGTEAFF
>TRBJ1-2|TRBV12-3/TRBV12-4|many|.
TGTGCCAGCAGTTTTAGTCGTGGCTACACCTTC
CASSFSRGYTF
>TRBJ2-3|TRBV6-2/TRBV6-3|many|.
TGTGCCAGCAGTTACGGTTATGGTCCGGGTTCCGATACGCAGTATTTT
CASSYGYGPGSDTQYF